The rows below give T cell receptor beta chains drawn from one sample of a study of vaccination effects on CD4 cells after COVID-19. Their antigens are not known. Using immunoSEQ multiplex PCR, the repertoire was profiled, and TCRdb retains in-frame clones only, with some absent. Among about 24,000 clones listed, about 74% were seen once. The sequences come from CD4+ T cells from PBMCs cultured with HCoV-NL63 spike peptides, collected before COVID-19 vaccination. The receptor set was obtained from a human donor who received a COVID-19 vaccine. Each CDR3 is given without its conserved first and last residue. The order of the fields is CDR3 protein, V gene, D gene. The D gene is left open where the match is weak.

CDR3aa: ALSTGPTEAF; v_gene: TRBV30; d_gene: TRBD1
CDR3aa: ASSASTGQGNEKLF; v_gene: TRBV19; d_gene: TRBD1
CDR3aa: ASRSEGHTEAF; v_gene: TRBV19; d_gene: -
CDR3aa: ASSFDGWGTEAF; v_gene: TRBV11-1; d_gene: -
CDR3aa: ASSEENRSYEQY; v_gene: TRBV10-1; d_gene: -
CDR3aa: ASGWLRGELF; v_gene: TRBV12-5; d_gene: -
CDR3aa: ASSFERSNEQF; v_gene: TRBV27; d_gene: -
CDR3aa: ASSATGGNEKLF; v_gene: TRBV19; d_gene: TRBD1
CDR3aa: ASSRHRGEGLWATDTQY; v_gene: TRBV27; d_gene: TRBD2
CDR3aa: ASSPGLGDFNEQF; v_gene: TRBV18; d_gene: TRBD2
CDR3aa: ASSQGATGTSNTGELF; v_gene: TRBV14; d_gene: -
CDR3aa: ASSSGGRNTQY; v_gene: TRBV27; d_gene: TRBD1